This T cell receptor beta chain was retrieved from a study of cytomegalovirus exposure and HLA in healthy donors. The PCR ran on 60 Vbeta and 13 Jbeta primers. The table came from immunoSEQ multiplex PCR; TCRdb's copy has only in-frame clones and leaves some out. The repertoire holds under 75,000 clones, with 60% to 70% as singletons. This clone has more than one count but fewer than ten. CDR1 and CDR2 from the germline V gene are SGDLS and YYNGEE. The V and J ends lost 2 bases and 0 bases respectively, with 5 bases between them. The CDR3 is 14 amino acids. The TCR was taken from a man between 35 and 55 years old in good health and CMV-seropositive. The chain links TRBV9 to TRBJ2-2; D call uncertain. Sequenced material: PBMCs. CDR3 amino acids: CASSVLPNTGELFF. The CDR3 nucleotides are TGTGCCAGCAGCGTCCTACCGAACACCGGGGAGCTGTTTTTT.